A single sample gave rise to the 29 T cell receptor beta chains below, sequenced in a study of T-cell reconstitution after alpha-beta-depleted transplantation in children. During its preparation, the TCRbeta library received unique molecular identifiers. One entry per CDR3 protein, called by TCRdb with MiXCR from the PCR reads. This table has 490,000 or so distinct CDR3 sequences, about 10% appearing once. Sequenced here: PBMCs, sampled before TCRalphabeta/CD19-depleted stem cell transplant. These receptors came from a child aged 2-15 years with inherited bone marrow failure, due to receive a stem cell transplant.

The CDR3, as DNA: TGTGCCAGCAGTTTTAGGCTAGCGGGAGGGTGGGAGCAGTTCTTC. This codes for CASSFRLAGGWEQFF. The chain recombines TRBV6-5 with TRBJ2-1; 12 bases match TRBD2. Germline V gene sequence: CDR1 MNHEY, CDR2 SVGAGI. CDR3 length: 15 amino acids. The V gene end was trimmed by 4 bases and the J gene end by 10 bases; junction bases not matched to a gene: 8.

V is TRBV29-1 and J is TRBJ1-3; D might be TRBD1 (6 bases). Germline loops: CDR1 SQVTM, CDR2 ANQGSEA. V lost 4 bases and J lost 4, with 14 bases in between. The CDR3 has 14 residues. The DNA of the CDR3 is TGCAGCGTTGGTCAGGGGTCCGTGGGAAACACCATATATTTT. It is translated as CSVGQGSVGNTIYF. The full variable domain, completed using reference TRBV29-1 and TRBJ1-3, is SAVISQKPSRDICQRGTSLTIQCQVDSQVTMMFWYRQQPGQSLTLIATANQGSEATYESGFVIDKFPISRPNLTFSTLTVSNMSPEDSSIYLCSVGQGSVGNTIYFGEGSWLTVV.

This clonotype was counted at least ten times. The V and J genes are TRBV7-2 and TRBJ2-1, with TRBD2 identical over 11 bases. V was clipped by 3 bases and J by 5 bases; unmatched bases: 9. CDR1 and CDR2 (germline): SGHTA, FQGNSA. This CDR3 region has 17 residues. The CDR3 DNA reads TGTGCCAGCAGCTTTCTATTAGCGGGAGGGGCCCACAATGAGCAGTTCTTC. Its protein is CASSFLLAGGAHNEQFF.

V and J are TRBV5-4 and TRBJ2-2; unclear D gene. Trimming removed 4 bases from V and 6 bases from J, with 10 bases in between. This CDR3 contains 13 residues. Per germline, CDR1 SGHNT and CDR2 YYREEE (reference sequence). The CDR3 region is CASSLHNPGELFF. CDR3 DNA sequence: TGTGCCAGCAGCCTACACAATCCCGGGGAGCTGTTTTTT.

This clonotype was found many times. The V call is TRBV3-1, the J call TRBJ2-5; 8 bases are a match to TRBD2. Germline V gene data show CDR1 as LGHDT and CDR2 as YNNKEL (reference sequence). The CDR3 consists of 15 residues. J lost 1 base, V lost 5 bases, and 6 bases had no gene match. The CDR3 DNA reads as TGTGCCAGCAGCGTAACCGGGACTAGCCAAGAGACCCAGTACTTC. It specifies CASSVTGTSQETQYF.

The CDR3 DNA follows: TGTGCCAGCAGTGTCTCGCAGGGCACCTACGAGCAGTACTTC. This sequence encodes CASSVSQGTYEQYF. The chain recombines TRBV2 with TRBJ2-7; D perhaps matches TRBD1 (5 bases). Germline V lookup: CDR1 SNHLY, CDR2 FYNNEI. The length of the CDR3 is 14 residues. V was shortened by 4 bases and J by 2 bases, with 12 bases between the two germline ends. Based on the CDR3 plus reference TRBV2 and TRBJ2-7, the full variable domain is EPEVTQTPSHQVTQMGQEVILRCVPISNHLYFYWYRQILGQKVEFLVSFYNNEISEKSEIFDDQFSVERPDGSNFTLKIRSTKLEDSAMYFCASSVSQGTYEQYFGPGTRLTVT.

This clonotype showed up many times. The chain carries TRBV7-2 and TRBJ1-2; D is uncertain. Looked up from germline, CDR1 is SGHTA and CDR2 is FQGNSA. V lost 1 base, J lost 4 bases, and 10 bases lay in between. The CDR3 covers 14 residues. The DNA of the CDR3 is TGTGCCAGCAGCTTAGGTTTCAGCCTCTATGGCTACACCTTC. Translation: CASSLGFSLYGYTF.

V is TRBV29-1 and J is TRBJ2-7; no clear D. The CDR3 is made up of 11 amino acids. Germline-derived CDR1 and CDR2 are SQVTM and ANQGSEA. V was shortened by 4 bases and J by 2 bases, with 6 bases between the two germline ends. This CDR3 is CSVVSAYEQYF. The CDR3, as DNA: TGCAGCGTTGTGTCGGCCTACGAGCAGTACTTC.

The chain joins TRBV6-5 to TRBJ2-5; 9 bases fit TRBD1. CDR1 is MNHEY and CDR2 is SVGAGI in the germline V gene. The CDR3 runs 15 residues. V was clipped by 2 bases and J by 4 bases; unmatched bases: 5. CDR3 DNA: TGTGCCAGCAGTTACCCGGACAGGGGAGGAGAGACCCAGTACTTC. Its translation: CASSYPDRGGETQYF.

The genes are TRBV6-1 and TRBJ2-1, with 8 nucleotides matching TRBD2. The germline CDR1 and CDR2 sequences are MNHNS and SASEGT. The CDR3 runs 15 residues. V lost 6 bases to trimming and J lost 8 bases; unmatched junction nucleotides: 12. This CDR3 reads CASSHTGLEGDEQFF. DNA for the CDR3: TGTGCCAGCAGCCATACGGGACTAGAGGGTGATGAGCAGTTCTTC.

This clonotype was seen ten or more times. The chain combines TRBV12-3 or TRBV12-4 with TRBJ1-3; D unresolved. Trimming stripped 5 bases from V and 0 bases from J, with 8 bases between. The CDR3 covers 14 residues. The CDR3 DNA sequence: TGTGCCAGCAGTACCCGGGCCTCTGGAAACACCATATATTTT. It encodes CASSTRASGNTIYF.

The chain has TRBV10-3 and TRBJ2-7, with unresolved D. V was cut by 1 base and J by 0 bases, with 7 bases left in between. Looked up from germline, CDR1 is ENHRY and CDR2 is SYGVKD. CDR3 length equals 14 residues. The CDR3 DNA follows: TGTGCCATCAGTGAGTTCGAGAGCTCCTACGAGCAGTACTTC. This sequence encodes CAISEFESSYEQYF.

V usage is TRBV7-9 and J usage is TRBJ1-1; D might be TRBD1 (5 bases). Germline V gene data show CDR1 as SEHNR and CDR2 as FQNEAQ (reference sequence). The CDR3 length is 13 residues. Deletions cut 5 bases from V and 3 bases from J, with 10 bases between. The CDR3 DNA follows: TGTGCCAGCAGCGGGGGGGGAGACACTGAAGCTTTCTTT. As protein: CASSGGGDTEAFF.

This chain uses TRBV19 with TRBJ2-5; TRBD1 might be the D (5 bases). CDR3 length: 13 residues. V lost 2 bases and J 3 bases, leaving 7 bases between the germline ends. Germline V lookup: CDR1 LNHDA, CDR2 SQIVND (reference sequence). The DNA of the CDR3 is TGTGCCAGTAGTATATTAGGGGAAGAGACCCAGTACTTC. This codes for CASSILGEETQYF.

The CDR3 here is CASSIPGSGDEQYF. DNA for the CDR3: TGTGCCAGCAGTATACCGGGATCGGGCGACGAGCAGTACTTC. The chain is built from TRBV28 and TRBJ2-7, with a possible D match to TRBD2 (5 bases). The V end was cut by 5 bases, the J end by 5 bases, with 16 bases between. This CDR3 has 14 residues. Per the germline V gene, CDR1 is MDHEN and CDR2 is SYDVKM.

There are many counts of this clonotype. CDR3 DNA sequence: TGCGCCAGCAGCCGGGCCGGGGCTAGCGTCGAGACCCAGTACTTC. As protein: CASSRAGASVETQYF. This rearrangement joins TRBV5-1 to TRBJ2-5; D is perhaps TRBD2 (6 bases). Trimming removed 4 bases at V and 5 bases at J, with 18 bases between. The CDR3 is made up of 15 amino acids. Per the germline V gene, CDR1 is SGHRS and CDR2 is YFSETQ.

The J gene is TRBJ2-1, the V gene TRBV7-2, with 11 bases matching TRBD2. The length of the CDR3 is 13 residues. CDR1 is SGHTA, CDR2 FQGNSA, per germline. V was pared by 5 bases and J by 10 bases, with 4 bases of the junction left unmatched. CDR3 sequence reads: CASSVLAGEEQFF. CDR3 bases: TGTGCCAGCAGCGTACTAGCGGGAGAAGAGCAGTTCTTC.

This clonotype was observed many times. This chain links TRBV6-5 with TRBJ2-1; no definite D call. Trimming pared 6 bases from V and 7 bases from J, leaving 10 bases between. The CDR3 totals 12 residues. Per the germline V gene, CDR1 is MNHEY and CDR2 is SVGAGI. CDR3 region: CASSNVGNEQFF. In nucleotides, the CDR3 is TGTGCCAGCAGCAACGTAGGGAATGAGCAGTTCTTC.

A few counts support this clonotype. V and J are TRBV6-4 and TRBJ1-2; tentatively, D is TRBD1 (6 bases). The CDR3 runs 16 residues. The V gene's germline CDR1 is MRHNA and CDR2 SNTAGT. V was trimmed by 1 base and J by 6 bases, leaving 18 bases between them. DNA of the CDR3: TGTGCCAGCAGTGACTTTATGGGGGCTGCGGGCCATGGCTACACCTTC. This encodes CASSDFMGAAGHGYTF.

The table lists this clonotype with many counts. The CDR3 region has the DNA TGTGCCAGCAGCACGGTTCGGGACCGCCCCGGGAATGAGCAGTTCTTC. Translating gives CASSTVRDRPGNEQFF. The chain is built from TRBV6-2 or TRBV6-3 and TRBJ2-1, with D perhaps being TRBD1 or TRBD2 (5 bases each). This CDR3 contains 16 residues. V was shortened by 6 bases and J by 7 bases, with 22 bases between the two germline ends. Looked up from germline, CDR1 is MNHEY and CDR2 is SVGEGT.

The chain uses TRBV20-1 and TRBJ2-7, with TRBD1 as a possible D gene (6 bases). CDR1 is DFQATT, CDR2 SNEGSKA, per germline (reference sequence). The V gene lost 6 bases and the J gene lost 2 bases, with 20 bases spanning the gap. The CDR3 sequence is 15 residues long. The CDR3 spells CSAQDQGPMAYEQYF. CDR3 DNA sequence: TGCAGTGCACAAGACCAGGGGCCGATGGCCTACGAGCAGTACTTC.

There are many counts of this clonotype. The chain has TRBV15 and TRBJ2-3, with a weak D call TRBD2 (5 bases). Germline loops: CDR1 LNHNV, CDR2 YYDKDF (reference sequence). Deletions cut 4 bases from V and 7 bases from J, with 12 bases between. This CDR3 spans 13 amino acids. Here the CDR3 reads CATSIDEGNTQYF. The CDR3 DNA reads as TGTGCCACCAGCATTGACGAGGGTAATACGCAGTATTTT.

Many counts were recorded for this clonotype. V is TRBV20-1 and J is TRBJ2-7; TRBD2 matches at 11 bases. Trimming removed 5 bases from V and 5 bases from J; junction bases left unmatched: 11. CDR1 and CDR2 from the germline V gene are DFQATT and SNEGSKA (reference sequence). This CDR3 is 15 amino acids long. CDR3 sequence reads: CSARNSGRADHEQYF. The CDR3 nucleotides are TGCAGTGCTCGTAATAGCGGGAGGGCCGACCACGAGCAGTACTTC.

This clonotype was found a few times. The CDR3 bases are TGTGCCAGCAGCTTGGGGGGACTAGCGGAAATGAACACCGGGGAGCTGTTTTTT. It encodes CASSLGGLAEMNTGELFF. The V gene is TRBV5-5, the J gene TRBJ2-2, with 11 bases fitting TRBD2. The V and J ends lost 0 bases and 1 base, in that order; junction bases with no gene match: 5. Per germline, CDR1 SGHKS and CDR2 YYEKEE (reference sequence). The length of the CDR3 is 18 residues.

This clonotype appeared once. At one end the junction does not follow the germline gene, possibly because of a read error. V is TRBV20-1 and J is TRBJ2-1; TRBD2 agrees at 11 bases. The length of the CDR3 is 16 residues. Germline CDR1 reads DFQATT; CDR2 reads SNEGSKA (reference sequence). The CDR3 nucleotides are TGCTGTGCTAGAGTAGCGGGAGGGCCGGGCTACAATGAGCGGTTCTTC. Translated: CCARVAGGPGYNERFF.

The V and J genes are TRBV30 and TRBJ2-1, with 10 bases aligning to TRBD2. Germline values: CDR1 GTSNPN, CDR2 SVGIG (reference sequence). V gave up 5 bases and J gave up 8 bases; unmatched junction bases: 6. CDR3 length equals 13 residues. In nucleotides, the CDR3 is TGTGCCTGGGCTAGCGGGAGATTCCATGAGCAGTTCTTC. This gives the protein CAWASGRFHEQFF.

This clonotype was found many times. The chain joins TRBV20-1 to TRBJ2-5; perhaps TRBD2 as D (5 bases). Between the trimmed V and J ends, which lost 0 bases and 5 bases, there was a span of 16 bases. Germline V gene data show CDR1 as DFQATT and CDR2 as SNEGSKA (reference sequence). CDR3 length: 15 residues. The CDR3 here is CSARDPSLATETQYF. In DNA, the CDR3 is TGCAGTGCTAGAGACCCCTCCCTAGCCACGGAGACCCAGTACTTC.

There are many counts of this clonotype. The rearrangement uses TRBV10-3 and TRBJ2-3, with a weak D call TRBD1 (5 bases). V dropped 2 bases and J dropped 0 bases, with 9 bases sitting between them. CDR1 and CDR2 (germline): ENHRY, SYGVKD. This CDR3 is 15 amino acids long. CDR3 sequence (DNA): TGTGCCATCAGTGAGATCAGGGATAGCACAGATACGCAGTATTTT. It yields the protein CAISEIRDSTDTQYF.

The chain recombines TRBV5-1 with TRBJ2-3, with D uncertain. Trimming stripped 1 base from V and 0 bases from J, with 9 bases between. CDR3 length: 15 residues. Germline CDR1 and CDR2: SGHRS and YFSETQ. CDR3 nucleotide sequence: TGCGCCAGCAGCTTGCAATCTGCTAGCACAGATACGCAGTATTTT. Encoded protein: CASSLQSASTDTQYF. The whole variable domain, remainder taken from reference TRBV5-1 and TRBJ2-3, is KAGVTQTPRYLIKTRGQQVTLSCSPISGHRSVSWYQQTPGQGLQFLFEYFSETQRNKGNFPGRFSGRQFSNSRSEMNVSTLELGDSALYLCASSLQSASTDTQYFGPGTRLTVL.